The rows below give T cell receptor beta chains drawn from one sample of a study of blood T cell repertoires in COVID-19. Some clones are missing from TCRdb's copy, which holds only in-frame ones; the method was immunoSEQ multiplex PCR. The data show 250,000 or so clones, 70% to 90% seen once. Sequencing was carried out using PBMCs or T cells enriched from blood (not recorded which). The receptors were gathered from a woman between 25 and 40 years old with acute COVID-19. Each CDR3 is given with its conserved first and last residue. D genes are given only for firm matches. Expanded clones are given a class, and other clones once, few, many or no size at all.

abundance	v_gene	j_gene	d_gene	CDR3nt	CDR3aa
once	TRBV19	TRBJ2-1	TRBD1	TGTGCCAGTAGTATAGGCAGGGGGCAAATCTACAATGAGCAGTTCTTC	CASSIGRGQIYNEQFF
.	TRBV10-3	TRBJ1-3	.	TGTGCCATCAGTGGTGGGGACATATCTGGAAACACCATATATTTT	CAISGGDISGNTIYF
once	TRBV7-2	TRBJ2-3	TRBD1	TGTGCCAGCAGCTTACAGGGGGCGCGTCAAGATACGCAGTATTTT	CASSLQGARQDTQYF
.	TRBV7-9	TRBJ2-1	TRBD1	TGTGCCAGCAACCTTCAGGGGGCCTATGAGCAGTTCTTC	CASNLQGAYEQFF
.	TRBV2	TRBJ1-5	TRBD1	TGTGCCAGCAGTGAACGAAGGACAGGGGGCATCATAAGCAATCAGCCCCAGCATTTT	CASSERRTGGIISNQPQHF
.	TRBV28	TRBJ1-2	TRBD1	TGTGCCAGCAGGGGCGGGACAGGGCGAACCCAAAAAACCTATGGCTACACCTTC	CASRGGTGRTQKTYGYTF
once	TRBV7-9	TRBJ2-1	TRBD2	TGTGCCAGCAGCTTTAGTCGGGGAGGGACCTACAATGAGCAGTTCTTC	CASSFSRGGTYNEQFF
.	TRBV19	TRBJ1-2	.	TGTGCCAGTAGTATTAAAGACAGTTATGGCTACACCTTC	CASSIKDSYGYTF
.	TRBV5-5	TRBJ2-3	TRBD2	TGTGCCAGCAGCTTGGAGGCCCGACTAGCGAGATTCACTAGCACAGATACGCAGTATTTT	CASSLEARLARFTSTDTQYF
.	TRBV24-1	TRBJ2-7	TRBD1	TGTGCCACCAGTGATTCTCGCTACGGGACAGGGGACTACGAGCAGTACTTC	CATSDSRYGTGDYEQYF
.	TRBV7-9	TRBJ2-3	.	TGTGCCAGCAGCTCTTCAGGGTATTTT	CASSSSGYF